Shown below are 20 T cell receptor beta chains from a single sample sequenced in a study of T-cell reconstitution after alpha-beta-depleted transplantation in children. TCRbeta library construction was performed incorporating unique molecular identifiers. TCRdb itself ran the PCR reads through MiXCR, one entry per CDR3 protein. Among 600,000 to 700,000 distinct CDR3 sequences listed, 16% were seen once. This specimen was PBMCs from the stem cell graft donor, taken from the stem cell graft. The receptors shown here come from a human donor who donated a stem cell graft to a child with acute myeloid leukemia.

Concerning this clonotype itself: A read error may explain this, as a much larger clone is one base away. As DNA, the CDR3 is TGCTGTGCTAGATTGGAAAAGCGGGGGCGCACAGATACGCAGTATTTT. Protein sequence: CCARLEKRGRTDTQYF. The chain links TRBV20-1 to TRBJ2-3; 8 positions match TRBD2. The CDR3 has 16 amino acids. Looked up from germline, CDR1 is DFQATT and CDR2 is SNEGSKA (reference sequence).

CDR3 in DNA: TGTGCCAGCAGTCGACAGTCATACATGGAAAAACTGTTTTTT. Amino acids: CASSRQSYMEKLFF. The rearrangement uses TRBV12-3 or TRBV12-4 and TRBJ1-4; tentative D call: TRBD1 (5 bases). Trimming stripped 5 bases from V and 8 bases from J, with 15 bases between. The CDR3 is made up of 14 amino acids.

This clonotype was detected only a few times. V and J are TRBV11-2 and TRBJ2-2, with 9 bases matching TRBD2. The CDR3 extends over 16 amino acids. CDR1 is SGHAT, CDR2 FQNNGV, per germline. The V segment lost 2 bases and the J segment 4 bases; nucleotides outside the gene matches: 5. This CDR3 is CASSLSRGGTTGELFF. The DNA for the CDR3 is TGTGCCAGCAGCTTATCGCGGGGGGGCACCACCGGGGAGCTGTTTTTT. The whole variable domain, remainder taken from reference TRBV11-2 and TRBJ2-2, is EAGVAQSPRYKIIEKRQSVAFWCNPISGHATLYWYQQILGQGPKLLIQFQNNGVVDDSQLPKDRFSAERLKGVDSTLKIQPAKLEDSAVYLCASSLSRGGTTGELFFGEGSRLTVL.

The chain uses TRBV6-5 and TRBJ1-1, with D hard to call. V lost 2 bases and J lost 1, with 8 bases in between. The CDR3 length is 14 residues. CDR1 and CDR2 (germline): MNHEY, SVGAGI. The CDR3 DNA follows: TGTGCCAGCAGTTACGCAGGCCGGAACACTGAAGCTTTCTTT. Amino acid sequence: CASSYAGRNTEAFF.

The chain joins TRBV7-2 to TRBJ2-1, with 9 positions matching TRBD2. CDR3 length: 17 residues. Germline-derived CDR1 and CDR2 are SGHTA and FQGNSA. After removal of 4 bases from V and 7 bases from J, the junction contained 14 bases not matched to a gene. This CDR3 reads CASSSSSARGGRNEQFF. In DNA form, the CDR3 reads TGTGCCAGCAGCTCCTCCTCTGCGCGGGGGGGCAGAAATGAGCAGTTCTTC.

The chain recombines TRBV5-6 with TRBJ2-5; the D is unclear. Germline loops: CDR1 SGHDT, CDR2 YYEEEE. This CDR3 contains 16 residues. Deletions cut 1 base from V and 2 bases from J, with 15 bases between. The CDR3 DNA sequence: TGTGCCAGCAGCTTGACCGGAGTAGCCCGTCAAGAGACCCAGTACTTC. The encoded protein is CASSLTGVARQETQYF.

The CDR3 sequence is CASSSGLASYEQYF. As DNA, the CDR3 is TGTGCCAGCAGCTCGGGACTAGCGTCCTACGAGCAGTACTTC. The rearrangement joins TRBV11-2 to TRBJ2-7; 10 nucleotides agree with TRBD2. Looked up from germline, CDR1 is SGHAT and CDR2 is FQNNGV. CDR3 size: 14 residues. Trimming removed 4 bases from V and 1 base from J; junction bases left unmatched: 1. Full variable domain (remainder filled in from reference TRBV11-2 and TRBJ2-7): EAGVAQSPRYKIIEKRQSVAFWCNPISGHATLYWYQQILGQGPKLLIQFQNNGVVDDSQLPKDRFSAERLKGVDSTLKIQPAKLEDSAVYLCASSSGLASYEQYFGPGTRLTVT.

The rearrangement uses TRBV30 and TRBJ2-7; no firm D call. The CDR3 contains 13 residues. Germline assignment: CDR1 GTSNPN and CDR2 SVGIG (reference sequence). The ends were cut back, 3 bases at V and 3 bases at J, with 12 bases in the middle. The CDR3 DNA follows: TGTGCCTGGAGCCTGTCCAGGAACTACGAGCAGTACTTC. Amino acids: CAWSLSRNYEQYF.

This clonotype turned up a few times. This chain links TRBV12-3 or TRBV12-4 with TRBJ2-5; TRBD1 agrees at 11 bases. The CDR3 is 18 residues long. J was trimmed by 1 base and V by 3 bases; bases with no gene match: 10. CDR3 sequence (DNA): TGTGCCAGCAGTTTGGACAGGGGGCTGCTAACTTCCCAAGAGACCCAGTACTTC. This sequence encodes CASSLDRGLLTSQETQYF.

This clonotype showed up many times. The rearrangement joins TRBV15 to TRBJ1-1; D may be TRBD1 (5 bases). The length of the CDR3 is 13 residues. The germline V gene has CDR1 LNHNV and CDR2 YYDKDF (reference sequence). The V end lost 0 bases, the J end lost 4 bases, and 6 bases lay between the germline ends. The CDR3 loop is CATSRDRVTEAFF. CDR3 bases: TGTGCCACCAGCAGAGACAGGGTCACTGAAGCTTTCTTT.

This clonotype was picked up a small number of times. The chain employs TRBV20-1 and TRBJ2-7, with TRBD2 matching over 11 bases. The CDR3 consists of 16 residues. From germline, CDR1 is DFQATT and CDR2 SNEGSKA (reference sequence). V lost 2 bases and J lost 1; bases outside the gene matches: 7. CDR3 amino acids: CSARTTSGALSYEQYF. CDR3 sequence (DNA): TGCAGTGCTAGAACGACTAGCGGGGCCTTATCCTACGAGCAGTACTTC.

This clonotype was detected many times. This chain links TRBV15 with TRBJ2-3; no firm D call. V was pared by 1 base and J by 2 bases, with 1 base between. This CDR3 contains 12 residues. The germline CDR1 and CDR2 sequences are LNHNV and YYDKDF (reference sequence). This CDR3 reads CATSRATDTQYF. CDR3 sequence (DNA): TGTGCCACCAGCAGAGCCACAGATACGCAGTATTTT.

This clonotype occurred a few times. This chain connects TRBV7-9 to TRBJ2-5; D may be TRBD1 (6 bases). Germline V lookup: CDR1 SEHNR, CDR2 FQNEAQ (reference sequence). The CDR3 has 15 amino acids. Trimming shortened V by 2 bases and J by 5 bases, and 15 bases separated the two germline ends. This chain's CDR3 is CASSLRTETWETQYF. CDR3 sequence (DNA): TGTGCCAGCAGCTTACGGACAGAAACGTGGGAGACCCAGTACTTC.

A few counts support this clonotype. The chain uses TRBV5-1 and TRBJ2-3; D is unresolved. V gave up 4 bases and J gave up 0 bases, with 12 bases separating them. CDR1 and CDR2 (germline): SGHRS, YFSETQ. The length of the CDR3 is 15 residues. The CDR3 coding sequence is TGCGCCAGCAGCCTGACATTTTCTAGCACAGATACGCAGTATTTT. Amino acids: CASSLTFSSTDTQYF. Full variable domain (outside the CDR3, taken from reference TRBV5-1 and TRBJ2-3): KAGVTQTPRYLIKTRGQQVTLSCSPISGHRSVSWYQQTPGQGLQFLFEYFSETQRNKGNFPGRFSGRQFSNSRSEMNVSTLELGDSALYLCASSLTFSSTDTQYFGPGTRLTVL.

This clonotype was recorded many times. The chain has TRBV20-1 and TRBJ2-7; 8 bases align to TRBD1. The CDR3 runs to 15 residues. Trimming removed 0 bases from V and 1 base from J; junction bases left unmatched: 5. Germline V CDR1 and CDR2: DFQATT, SNEGSKA (reference sequence). CDR3 amino acids: CSARDRGQESYEQYF. In DNA, the CDR3 is TGCAGTGCTAGAGATCGGGGACAGGAATCCTACGAGCAGTACTTC.

This rearrangement joins TRBV7-9 to TRBJ2-3; D gene unclear. CDR1 and CDR2 (germline): SEHNR, FQNEAQ (reference sequence). The CDR3 runs to 14 residues. V lost 5 bases and J 2 bases, leaving 11 bases between the germline ends. The CDR3 DNA reads as TGTGCCAGCAGCGTCGGATCGCTCACAGATACGCAGTATTTT. Protein: CASSVGSLTDTQYF.

This clonotype was found many times. The gene calls are TRBV20-1 and TRBJ1-1; a possible D gene is TRBD1 (5 bases). CDR1 and CDR2 from the germline V gene are DFQATT and SNEGSKA (reference sequence). The CDR3 sequence is 13 residues long. V dropped 8 bases and J dropped 11 bases, with 24 bases sitting between them. As DNA, the CDR3 is TGCAGTACCTCCCCACCTTTAAGGGGAACGGCTTTCTTT. Its translation: CSTSPPLRGTAFF.

In its sample, this clonotype was seen many times. The J gene is TRBJ1-2, the V gene TRBV7-9, with D perhaps matching TRBD1 (6 bases). The CDR3 runs 13 residues. CDR1 is SEHNR, CDR2 FQNEAQ, per germline (reference sequence). The V end was cut by 8 bases, the J end by 8 bases, with 18 bases between. CDR3 DNA sequence: TGTGCCAGCTGGAGACAGGATCCCTGGGGCTACACCTTC. Translated, it gives CASWRQDPWGYTF.

The chain couples TRBV12-3 or TRBV12-4 to TRBJ2-1; D possibly corresponds to TRBD2 (5 bases). Between the trimmed V and J ends, which lost 4 bases and 9 bases, there was a span of 16 bases. The CDR3 consists of 14 residues. The CDR3 DNA is TGTGCCAGCAGTTCCTTTTCTGGCGGAGGTGAGCAGTTCTTC. Its translation: CASSSFSGGGEQFF.

The chain combines TRBV7-9 with TRBJ1-2, with TRBD1 matching 7 bases. J was trimmed by 8 bases and V by 5 bases; bases with no gene match: 8. Per germline, CDR1 SEHNR and CDR2 FQNEAQ (reference sequence). CDR3 length equals 13 residues. The CDR3 reads CASSEMTGKGYTF. The CDR3 nucleotides are TGTGCCAGCAGCGAAATGACAGGGAAAGGCTACACCTTC.